Listed below are T cell receptor beta chains from one sample, sequenced in a study of cytomegalovirus exposure and HLA in healthy donors. Repertoires were generated with immunoSEQ multiplex PCR, while TCRdb's copy carries only in-frame clones and drops some. The sample has tens of thousands of clones, 84% seen once; the top ten hold around 10%. Sequencing was done on a sample of PBMCs. The receptor set was obtained from a woman between 18 and 30 years old in good health and CMV-seropositive. Both conserved end residues are part of each CDR3. A D gene is named only where the DNA matches it firmly. Size tells how often a clone was seen (once, few, many) or the class of an expanded clone, and some rows leave it out.

size	D	V	J	CDR3	DNA
.	TRBD1	TRBV18	TRBJ1-5	CASSPGTDVQPQHF	TGTGCCAGCTCACCAGGGACAGACGTTCAGCCCCAGCATTTT
few	.	TRBV30	TRBJ1-1	CAWRGRNTEAFF	TGTGCCTGGAGGGGGAGGAACACTGAAGCTTTCTTT
.	TRBD2	TRBV10-3	TRBJ2-7	CAISDGTSGGLVSYEQYF	TGTGCCATCAGTGACGGGACTAGCGGGGGCCTTGTCTCCTACGAGCAGTACTTC
.	TRBD1	TRBV28	TRBJ1-4	CASIPGQRNEKLFF	TGTGCCAGCATTCCGGGACAGAGGAATGAAAAACTGTTTTTT
.	TRBD2	TRBV10-3	TRBJ2-1	CAISGTSGGSYNEQFF	TGTGCCATCAGTGGGACTAGCGGGGGGTCCTACAATGAGCAGTTCTTC
.	TRBD1	TRBV5-1	TRBJ1-2	CASSRTGDGYTF	TGCGCCAGCAGCCGGACAGGGGATGGCTACACCTTC
.	TRBD1	TRBV10-3	TRBJ2-3	CAATGASWADTQYF	TGTGCCGCGACAGGGGCGTCTTGGGCAGATACGCAGTATTTT
.	TRBD1	TRBV5-1	TRBJ1-1	CASSLAWDRDTEAFF	TGCGCCAGCAGCTTGGCCTGGGACAGGGACACTGAAGCTTTCTTT
few	.	TRBV7-3	TRBJ1-6	CATPDRSNSPLHF	TGTGCCACCCCGGACAGATCCAATTCACCCCTCCACTTT
.	.	TRBV10-3	TRBJ1-2	CAISVAGPYGYTF	TGTGCCATCTCAGTTGCAGGTCCCTATGGCTACACCTTC
.	.	TRBV11-3	TRBJ2-5	CASSFEGGQTQYF	TGTGCCAGCAGCTTCGAGGGTGGGCAGACCCAGTACTTC
.	.	TRBV4-3	TRBJ2-2	CASSQDRRRPNTGELFF	TGCGCCAGCAGCCAAGATCGGCGCAGGCCTAACACCGGGGAGCTGTTTTTT
.	.	TRBV18	TRBJ1-2	CASSPQGEGSTYGYTF	TGTGCCAGCTCACCACAGGGGGAGGGATCTACTTATGGCTACACCTTC
.	.	TRBV28	TRBJ1-2	CASSLVSGGLGYGYTF	TGTGCCAGCAGTTTGGTCTCAGGTGGCTTAGGCTATGGCTACACCTTC
.	.	TRBV15	TRBJ2-7	CATSTTTGSEQYF	TGTGCCACCAGCACTACTACAGGTAGCGAGCAGTACTTC
.	.	TRBV6-6	TRBJ1-5	CATWGGSNQPQHF	TGTGCCACCTGGGGGGGTAGCAATCAGCCCCAGCATTTT
once	.	TRBV7-8	TRBJ1-2	CASSSFPANYGYTF	TGTGCCAGCAGCTCCTTCCCGGCTAACTATGGCTACACCTTC
.	TRBD2	TRBV12-5	TRBJ2-3	CASGLVQSGGSRDTQYF	TGTGCTAGTGGTTTGGTACAAAGCGGGGGATCTAGAGATACGCAGTATTTT
.	TRBD1	TRBV7-3	TRBJ2-7	CASSPLGQGLAEQYF	TGTGCCAGCAGCCCATTGGGACAGGGCCTTGCCGAGCAGTACTTC
.	.	TRBV19	TRBJ2-2	CASSFLNTGELFF	TGTGCCAGTAGTTTCCTTAACACCGGGGAGCTGTTTTTT
.	TRBD1	TRBV5-1	TRBJ1-4	CASSTDRSSNEKLFF	TGCGCCAGCAGCACGGACAGGAGCTCTAATGAAAAACTGTTTTTT
.	TRBD1	TRBV27	TRBJ2-6	CASSNDRVPAGANVLTF	TGTGCCAGCAGCAACGACAGGGTCCCGGCTGGGGCCAACGTCCTGACTTTC
.	.	TRBV4-2	TRBJ2-3	CASSPFNYGGRPDTQYF	TGTGCCAGCAGCCCCTTTAACTACGGGGGTAGGCCAGATACGCAGTATTTT
.	TRBD1	TRBV7-2	TRBJ1-5	CASSLVDRGQSNQPQHF	TGTGCCAGCAGCTTAGTGGACAGGGGGCAGAGCAATCAGCCCCAGCATTTT
.	TRBD1	TRBV4-3	TRBJ1-2	CASSQDRAIYGYTF	TGCGCCAGCAGCCAGGACAGGGCGATCTATGGCTACACCTTC
.	.	TRBV7-8	TRBJ2-1	CASSPSLTGEYNEQFF	TGTGCCAGCAGCCCCAGCCTGACGGGGGAGTACAATGAGCAGTTCTTC
once	.	TRBV6-5	TRBJ2-1	CASSYSSRNEQFF	TGTGCCAGCAGTTACTCCAGTCGCAATGAGCAGTTCTTC
.	.	TRBV28	TRBJ2-7	CASRGVREQYF	TGTGCCAGCCGCGGGGTACGCGAGCAGTACTTC
.	.	TRBV7-8	TRBJ1-1	CASSSPPGLGANTEAFF	TGTGCCAGCAGCTCACCCCCGGGTTTGGGAGCGAACACTGAAGCTTTCTTT
few	.	TRBV7-8	TRBJ1-5	CASSLGSYGDGNQPQHF	TGTGCCAGCAGCTTAGGATCCTACGGGGATGGCAATCAGCCCCAGCATTTT
.	.	TRBV7-2	TRBJ1-6	CASSPDSSYNSPLHF	TGTGCCAGCAGCCCTGACAGCTCCTATAATTCACCCCTCCACTTT
.	TRBD1	TRBV6-5	TRBJ2-3	CASRRRDRADTQYF	TGTGCCAGCAGGCGCCGGGACAGGGCAGATACGCAGTATTTT
.	TRBD1	TRBV14	TRBJ1-2	CASSQASGGIYGYTF	TGTGCCAGCAGCCAAGCCTCAGGGGGTATCTATGGCTACACCTTC
.	TRBD2	TRBV30	TRBJ2-3	CAWSRGVYTDTQYF	TGTGCCTGGAGTCGGGGGGTTTACACAGATACGCAGTATTTT
.	.	TRBV14	TRBJ2-7	CASSHSPNEQYF	TGTGCCAGCAGCCATTCCCCTAACGAGCAGTACTTC
.	.	TRBV5-1	TRBJ2-5	CASSLDGKETQYF	TGCGCCAGCAGCTTGGACGGTAAAGAGACCCAGTACTTC
.	.	TRBV10-3	TRBJ1-6	CASQGGSYNSPLHF	TGTGCCAGCCAAGGGGGCTCCTATAATTCACCCCTCCACTTT
.	.	TRBV18	TRBJ1-1	CASSPGTLNTEAFF	TGTGCCAGCTCACCGGGGACTTTGAACACTGAAGCTTTCTTT
.	.	TRBV15	TRBJ2-7	CATSREQTGGYEQYF	TGTGCCACCAGCAGGGAGCAGACAGGAGGTTACGAGCAGTACTTC
.	.	TRBV28	TRBJ2-3	CASSFERGLDTQYF	TGTGCCAGCAGTTTCGAACGGGGATTGGATACGCAGTATTTT
.	.	TRBV27	TRBJ2-7	CASRASDSSYEQYF	TGTGCCAGCAGAGCCTCGGACAGCTCCTACGAGCAGTACTTC
.	TRBD1	TRBV5-6	TRBJ1-2	CASSAATGVYGYTF	TGTGCCAGCAGCGCGGCTACAGGGGTCTATGGCTACACCTTC
.	.	TRBV7-2	TRBJ1-5	CASSFQSGDNQPQHF	TGTGCCAGCAGTTTCCAGTCGGGGGACAATCAGCCCCAGCATTTT
.	.	TRBV11-3	TRBJ2-7	CASSFFLRGAYEQYF	TGTGCCAGCAGCTTCTTCCTCAGGGGAGCCTACGAGCAGTACTTC
.	.	TRBV7-9	TRBJ1-6	CASSLGGTYNSPLHF	TGTGCCAGCAGCTTGGGGGGTACCTATAATTCACCCCTCCACTTT
.	.	TRBV7-2	TRBJ2-4	CASSFGQNIQYF	TGTGCCAGCAGCTTTGGCCAAAACATTCAGTACTTC
.	.	TRBV6-5	TRBJ1-6	CASSDYRESGSPLHF	TGTGCCAGCAGCGATTACAGGGAATCAGGGTCACCCCTCCACTTT
.	TRBD2	TRBV29-1	TRBJ2-3	CSVGDGLAGAVTDTQYF	TGCAGCGTTGGCGACGGACTAGCGGGGGCCGTCACAGATACGCAGTATTTT
once	TRBD2	TRBV4-1	TRBJ2-5	CASTLVWTSGGAGGETQYF	TGCGCCAGCACCCTAGTCTGGACTAGCGGGGGGGCCGGAGGGGAGACCCAGTACTTC
few	.	TRBV9	TRBJ1-1	CASSVGLSNTEAFF	TGTGCCAGCAGCGTAGGTCTCTCGAACACTGAAGCTTTCTTT
once	.	TRBV25-1	TRBJ1-2	CASRENTDYGYTF	TGTGCCAGCAGGGAAAATACGGACTATGGCTACACCTTC
.	TRBD1	TRBV7-2	TRBJ2-7	CASRTGSAYEQYF	TGTGCCAGCAGGACAGGGAGTGCCTACGAGCAGTACTTC
.	TRBD1	TRBV5-1	TRBJ2-7	CASSLGQGSLDEQYF	TGCGCCAGCAGCTTGGGACAGGGAAGTTTAGACGAGCAGTACTTC
.	TRBD1	TRBV5-1	TRBJ1-2	CASSAGTDRGNTF	TGCGCCAGCAGCGCGGGGACAGACAGGGGGAACACCTTC
.	.	TRBV18	TRBJ1-1	CASSRGTWNTEAFF	TGTGCCAGCTCACGAGGCACGTGGAACACTGAAGCTTTCTTT
.	.	TRBV7-2	TRBJ2-7	CASSLDRTSYEQYF	TGTGCCAGCAGCTTAGACAGGACCTCCTACGAGCAGTACTTC
.	TRBD1	TRBV28	TRBJ2-7	CASSSGTETYEQYF	TGTGCCAGCAGTTCCGGGACAGAGACCTACGAGCAGTACTTC